Listed here are 24 T cell receptor beta chains from one sample, sequenced in a study of blood T cell repertoires in COVID-19. Profiled with immunoSEQ multiplex PCR; TCRdb holds only in-frame clones, not every one. The data contain hundreds of thousands of clones, about 90% of them singletons. The sample taken for sequencing was peripheral blood. The receptor source for this set is a woman in her twenties or thirties with COVID-19, enrolled during active disease.

V gene TRBV5-5 combines with J gene TRBJ2-1; no clear D gene. V lost 4 bases, J lost 4 bases, and 21 bases lay in between. This CDR3 region has 17 residues. Germline V gene lookup returns CDR1 SGHKS and CDR2 YYEKEE (reference sequence). DNA for the CDR3: TGTGCCAGCAGCCCCCATTACTACCTTCGATCTTACAATGAGCAGTTCTTC. Its translation is CASSPHYYLRSYNEQFF.

Note on this clone: Other DNA sequences within the sample encode an identical CDR3. The CDR3 DNA reads TGCGCCAGCAGTGAGTATCGGAACACCGGGGAGCTGTTTTTT. This translates into CASSEYRNTGELFF. V and J are TRBV10-1 and TRBJ2-2; D is unclear. The V end was cut by 1 base, the J end by 1 base, with 4 bases between. This CDR3 has 14 residues. From germline, CDR1 is WNHNN and CDR2 SYGVQD (reference sequence).

V gene TRBV24-1 combines with J gene TRBJ2-3; 8 nucleotides line up with TRBD1. This CDR3 contains 16 residues. Unmatched junction bases numbered 7, after V lost 0 bases and J lost 6 bases. Germline V CDR1 and CDR2: KGHDR, SFDVKD. CDR3 residues: CATSDLDRGTLDTQYF. CDR3 sequence (DNA): TGTGCCACCAGTGATTTGGACAGGGGCACTCTGGATACGCAGTATTTT.

The CDR3 DNA reads TGTGCCACCAGTGAACTGGGGCCCGCCGGGGGGAGAAGGGGAACAGATACGCAGTATTTT. It translates to CATSELGPAGGRRGTDTQYF. This chain joins TRBV24-1 and TRBJ2-3, with 7 bases that match TRBD2. The V gene's germline CDR1 is KGHDR and CDR2 SFDVKD. The CDR3 runs to 20 residues. V lost 4 bases and J lost 3; bases outside the gene matches: 21.

V gene TRBV6-2 or TRBV6-3 combines with J gene TRBJ2-3; 8 nucleotides align to TRBD2. V lost 4 bases and J lost 6; bases outside the gene matches: 6. This CDR3 has 14 amino acids. CDR1 and CDR2 (germline): MNHEY, SVGEGT. CDR3 sequence reads: CASSSGTRVDTQYF. DNA for the CDR3: TGTGCCAGCAGTTCCGGGACTAGGGTGGATACGCAGTATTTT.

The gene calls are TRBV15 and TRBJ1-2, with 8 bases lining up with TRBD1. The germline gives CDR1 LNHNV, CDR2 YYDKDF (reference sequence). This CDR3 has 15 residues. The trim removed 6 bases at V and 1 base at J, leaving 7 bases unmatched. CDR3 region: CATRRGQDYNYGYTF. The CDR3 nucleotides are TGTGCCACCAGAAGGGGACAGGATTATAACTATGGCTACACCTTC.

V gene TRBV29-1 combines with J gene TRBJ2-1; no definite D call. The CDR3 has 17 amino acids. Trimming removed 5 bases at V and 5 bases at J, with 25 bases between. The germline V gene encodes CDR1 SQVTM and CDR2 ANQGSEA. The CDR3 region is CSVSALRPLTRNNEQFF. The CDR3 DNA follows: TGCAGCGTTAGCGCCCTACGGCCTTTGACGAGAAACAATGAGCAGTTCTTC.

The chain uses TRBV6-2 or TRBV6-3 and TRBJ2-5; 9 bases match TRBD2. CDR1 and CDR2 from the germline V gene are MNHEY and SVGEGT. The CDR3 runs to 14 residues. V was pared by 4 bases and J by 3 bases, with 3 bases of the junction left unmatched. CDR3 DNA sequence: TGTGCCAGCAGTTCGGCGGGGGGGGAAGAGACCCAGTACTTC. Its translation is CASSSAGGEETQYF.

This rearrangement joins TRBV11-3 to TRBJ2-1; 7 bases map to TRBD1. The germline V gene encodes CDR1 SGHNT and CDR2 YENEEA. This CDR3 region has 14 residues. The J segment lost 7 bases and the V segment lost 1 base, leaving 4 bases of the junction unmatched. The CDR3 reads CASSLVTGKNEQFF. DNA of the CDR3: TGTGCCAGCAGCTTAGTGACAGGGAAAAATGAGCAGTTCTTC. Complete variable domain (other parts from reference TRBV11-3 and TRBJ2-1): EAGVVQSPRYKIIEKKQPVAFWCNPISGHNTLYWYLQNLGQGPELLIRYENEEAVDDSQLPKDRFSAERLKGVDSTLKIQPAELGDSAVYLCASSLVTGKNEQFFGPGTRLTVL.

The rearrangement uses TRBV15 and TRBJ1-5; TRBD1 might be the D (6 bases). The CDR3 is 15 amino acids. V shed 2 bases and J shed 5 bases, with 13 bases lying between them. In germline, CDR1 is LNHNV, CDR2 YYDKDF (reference sequence). CDR3 residues: CATSRRDILYQPQHF. The CDR3 nucleotides are TGTGCCACCAGCAGACGGGACATACTTTATCAGCCCCAGCATTTT.

The rearrangement joins TRBV5-6 to TRBJ2-1; 11 bases line up with TRBD1. The J segment lost 7 bases and the V segment lost 2 bases, leaving 2 bases of the junction unmatched. The CDR3 is 14 residues long. The germline V gene has CDR1 SGHDT and CDR2 YYEEEE. In DNA, the CDR3 is TGTGCCAGCAGCTTCGGACAGGGGGCGAATGAGCAGTTCTTC. Its translation is CASSFGQGANEQFF. Full variable domain (outside the CDR3, taken from reference TRBV5-6 and TRBJ2-1): DAGVTQSPTHLIKTRGQQVTLRCSPKSGHDTVSWYQQALGQGPQFIFQYYEEEERQRGNFPDRFSGHQFPNYSSELNVNALLLGDSALYLCASSFGQGANEQFFGPGTRLTVL.

The chain carries TRBV2 and TRBJ1-4; D gene uncertain. Germline lookup yields CDR1 SNHLY and CDR2 FYNNEI. This CDR3 contains 16 residues. Trimming left V 3 bases short and J 6 bases short, with 17 bases between. The CDR3 nucleotides read TGTGCCAGCAGTGAGCGTTCGACACCTTCGGATGAAAAACTGTTTTTT. The encoded protein is CASSERSTPSDEKLFF. Supplemented by reference TRBV2 and TRBJ1-4, the full variable domain reads EPEVTQTPSHQVTQMGQEVILRCVPISNHLYFYWYRQILGQKVEFLVSFYNNEISEKSEIFDDQFSVERPDGSNFTLKIRSTKLEDSAMYFCASSERSTPSDEKLFFGSGTQLSVL.

The CDR3 is CASSRYRGGTEAFF. The CDR3 region has the DNA TGTGCCAGCAGCCGCTACAGGGGGGGGACTGAAGCTTTCTTT. The genes are TRBV28 and TRBJ1-1; 8 nucleotides agree with TRBD1. J gave up 5 bases and V 6 bases, and 8 bases lay outside the gene matches. Per germline, CDR1 MDHEN and CDR2 SYDVKM. The CDR3 sequence is 14 residues long.

The chain has TRBV5-1 and TRBJ2-5, with D possibly matching TRBD2 (6 bases). Germline V gene lookup returns CDR1 SGHRS and CDR2 YFSETQ. The V end was cut by 5 bases, the J end by 1 base, with 18 bases between. The CDR3 totals 16 residues. CDR3 nucleotide sequence: TGCGCCAGCAGAGAGGGGCGCGGGGTTAGCCAAGAGACCCAGTACTTC. Its translation is CASREGRGVSQETQYF.

The rearrangement links TRBV7-9 to TRBJ1-1; 7 positions agree with TRBD1. The germline CDR1 and CDR2 sequences are SEHNR and FQNEAQ (reference sequence). V trimming: 1 base; J trimming: 4 bases; junction bases outside the gene matches: 6. The CDR3 extends over 15 amino acids. The CDR3 DNA reads as TGTGCCAGCAGCTTAGTTAACACAGGGGCCACTGAAGCTTTCTTT. It codes for CASSLVNTGATEAFF.

This clone was seen once. The chain has TRBV7-2 and TRBJ2-3; the match to TRBD1 covers 8 bases. The germline gives CDR1 SGHTA, CDR2 FQGNSA. The CDR3 runs to 16 residues. Germline trimming cut 0 bases from V and 6 bases from J; bases unmatched to any gene: 8. CDR3 sequence reads: CASSLARTGTRDTQYF. In DNA form, the CDR3 reads TGTGCCAGCAGCTTAGCAAGGACAGGGACAAGGGATACGCAGTATTTT.

The rearrangement joins TRBV18 to TRBJ2-2; 8 nucleotides line up with TRBD2. CDR1 KGHSH and CDR2 LQKENI come from the germline V gene. J gave up 4 bases and V 1 base, and 2 bases lay outside the gene matches. The CDR3 is 15 amino acids. CDR3 region: CASSPLRGGTGELFF. CDR3 DNA: TGTGCCAGCTCACCACTCCGGGGGGGCACCGGGGAGCTGTTTTTT.

This CDR3 is CASSQWQVNQPQHF. CDR3 in DNA: TGCGCCAGCAGTCAATGGCAGGTCAATCAGCCCCAGCATTTT. The V call is TRBV23-1, the J call TRBJ1-5; no definite D call. TRBV23-1 qualifies as an ORF whose function is uncertain. The CDR3 sequence is 14 residues long. Trimming took 1 base from V and 3 from J, leaving 7 bases between them.

V is TRBV27 and J is TRBJ2-1, with a weak D call TRBD1 (6 bases). The CDR3 consists of 17 residues. The V end was cut by 5 bases, the J end by 0 bases, with 17 bases between. Germline assignment: CDR1 MNHEY and CDR2 SMNVEV (reference sequence). As DNA, the CDR3 is TGTGCCAGCAGTCTGGGGGCCCCTGTAAGCTCCTACAATGAGCAGTTCTTC. It yields the protein CASSLGAPVSSYNEQFF.

The J gene is TRBJ1-3, the V gene TRBV19; 7 bases are a match to TRBD1. CDR1 LNHDA and CDR2 SQIVND come from the germline V gene (reference sequence). V dropped 5 bases and J dropped 4; count of bases not matched to a gene: 14. The CDR3 length is 17 residues. CDR3 loop: CASSHTTGGQLGNTIYF. CDR3 coding DNA: TGTGCCAGTAGTCACACGACTGGGGGACAGCTCGGAAACACCATATATTTT.

J is TRBJ2-5 and V is TRBV5-1, with D hard to call. V was pared by 2 bases and J by 3 bases, with 14 bases between. CDR1 and CDR2 from the germline V gene are SGHRS and YFSETQ. CDR3 length: 15 residues. Written as DNA, the CDR3 is TGCGCCAGCAGCTTTAATGGTCTAGAGGAAGAGACCCAGTACTTC. It yields the protein CASSFNGLEEETQYF.

Only a few counts were recorded for this clone. The V and J genes are TRBV28 and TRBJ1-3, with D uncertain. The CDR3 totals 14 residues. Looked up from germline, CDR1 is MDHEN and CDR2 is SYDVKM. V lost 3 bases to trimming and J lost 0 bases, with 6 bases between them. DNA of the CDR3: TGTGCCAGCAGTTTCACAGACTCTGGAAACACCATATATTTT. It yields the protein CASSFTDSGNTIYF.

The chain carries TRBV2 and TRBJ1-1; D unresolved. The CDR3 runs to 15 residues. V was pared by 11 bases and J by 3 bases, with 22 bases between. In germline, CDR1 is SNHLY, CDR2 FYNNEI. As DNA, the CDR3 is TGTGCCGGCCCGCATCAACTTCGGGGAGACACTGAAGCTTTCTTT. This encodes CAGPHQLRGDTEAFF.

This chain links TRBV19 with TRBJ2-3; the D gene is possibly TRBD1 (6 bases). The V gene's germline CDR1 is LNHDA and CDR2 SQIVND (reference sequence). The V and J ends lost 4 bases and 1 base respectively, with 6 bases between them. The CDR3 covers 13 residues. CDR3 in amino acids: CASSTGGTDTQYF. The DNA for the CDR3 is TGTGCCAGTAGTACAGGGGGCACAGATACGCAGTATTTT. The whole variable domain, filled in from reference TRBV19 and TRBJ2-3, reads DGGITQSPKYLFRKEGQNVTLSCEQNLNHDAMYWYRQDPGQGLRLIYYSQIVNDFQKGDIAEGYSVSREKKESFPLTVTSAQKNPTAFYLCASSTGGTDTQYFGPGTRLTVL.